The 30 T cell receptor beta chains below all came from one sample that was sequenced in a study of shared clonotypes between healthy human individuals. The repertoire was sequenced with immunoSEQ multiplex PCR; TCRdb's copy has only in-frame clones and lacks some. The data hold roughly 2.2 million clones, with 85% to 95% observed a single time. Input material: naive CD4+ T cells from PBMCs. Subset described: CD45RA+ positively selected. The origin of the receptors is a man younger than 35 in good health. Some clones in this sample may be carry-over from other donors' samples.

This clone was seen a few times. The chain employs TRBV30 and TRBJ1-5, with 9 bases that match TRBD1. CDR1 and CDR2 (germline): GTSNPN, SVGIG (reference sequence). The CDR3 is made up of 13 amino acids. Trimming cost V 4 bases and J 7 bases; bases outside gene matches: 5. This CDR3 is CAWTQGAGQPQHF. The CDR3 bases are TGTGCCTGGACACAGGGGGCCGGGCAGCCCCAGCATTTT.

The chain combines TRBV28 with TRBJ2-3; possibly TRBD2 for D (6 bases). Trimming pared 5 bases from V and 2 bases from J, leaving 14 bases between. CDR1 and CDR2 (germline): MDHEN, SYDVKM. This CDR3 contains 15 residues. The CDR3 region is CASSTSGSFTDTQYF. CDR3 DNA: TGTGCCAGCAGTACGAGCGGGTCCTTCACAGATACGCAGTATTTT.

V and J are TRBV28 and TRBJ1-1; the match to TRBD1 covers 9 bases. J was trimmed by 5 bases and V by 2 bases; bases with no gene match: 6. Germline V gene sequence: CDR1 MDHEN, CDR2 SYDVKM. The CDR3 is 15 amino acids. DNA for the CDR3: TGTGCCAGCAGTTTAACCCGGGACAGGGCGACTGAAGCTTTCTTT. Residues: CASSLTRDRATEAFF.

Comment on this clone: The sample holds other DNA sequences that translate to the same CDR3. The chain is built from TRBV6-5 and TRBJ2-5; a possible D gene is TRBD1 (6 bases). Germline-derived CDR1 and CDR2 are MNHEY and SVGAGI. The CDR3 is 15 amino acids. V dropped 2 bases and J dropped 4 bases, with 14 bases sitting between them. CDR3 DNA sequence: TGTGCCAGCAGTTACAGTCAGGGGCGAGGAGAGACCCAGTACTTC. This sequence encodes CASSYSQGRGETQYF.

The chain is built from TRBV10-3 and TRBJ2-2; D gene uncertain. This CDR3 is 13 amino acids long. The germline V and J ends were trimmed by 0 bases and 7 bases, with 6 bases remaining between them. CDR1 and CDR2 from the germline V gene are ENHRY and SYGVKD. The CDR3, as DNA: TGTGCCATCAGTGAGTCTCTGAACGGGGAGCTGTTTTTT. Protein: CAISESLNGELFF.

This clone was counted between two and nine times. The chain carries TRBV5-1 and TRBJ2-7, with 13 positions matching TRBD2. The V segment lost 0 bases and the J segment 2 bases; nucleotides outside the gene matches: 2. Germline assignment: CDR1 SGHRS and CDR2 YFSETQ. The CDR3 is 16 amino acids. The CDR3 DNA sequence: TGCGCCAGCAGCTTGGGGACTAGCGGGAGAACCTACGAGCAGTACTTC. Its translation is CASSLGTSGRTYEQYF.

The chain recombines TRBV28 with TRBJ2-7; D is ambiguous. Germline V gene data show CDR1 as MDHEN and CDR2 as SYDVKM. This CDR3 has 15 residues. The V gene lost 2 bases and the J gene lost 0 bases, with 11 bases spanning the gap. CDR3: CASSLLGGNSYEQYF. The CDR3 nucleotides read TGTGCCAGCAGTTTACTCGGCGGAAACTCCTACGAGCAGTACTTC.

This chain uses TRBV7-9 with TRBJ1-2, with D possibly TRBD1 on 5 matching bases. Germline values: CDR1 SEHNR, CDR2 FQNEAQ (reference sequence). The CDR3 is made up of 14 amino acids. Trimming cost V 5 bases and J 4 bases, with 14 bases left between them. The DNA for the CDR3 is TGTGCCAGCAGCCCCGAGTGGGGCAGCTATGGCTACACCTTC. This encodes CASSPEWGSYGYTF.

Concerning this clone: This CDR3 is also generated by other DNA sequences in the sample. V usage is TRBV18 and J usage is TRBJ1-5, with TRBD1 matching 9 bases. The V and J ends lost 6 bases and 6 bases, in that order; junction bases with no gene match: 6. Germline CDR1 KGHSH, CDR2 LQKENI. This CDR3 has 14 amino acids. DNA for the CDR3: TGTGCCAGCTCTCCGGGACAGGGCATTCAGCCCCAGCATTTT. Translating it yields CASSPGQGIQPQHF.

This sequence joins TRBV11-2 and TRBJ1-5; D is ambiguous. This CDR3 is built from 15 residues. Germline CDR1 reads SGHAT; CDR2 reads FQNNGV. V lost 0 bases and J 2 bases, leaving 8 bases between the germline ends. The CDR3 DNA reads TGTGCCAGCAGCTTAGAGCCGGCAGGCAATCAGCCCCAGCATTTT. As protein: CASSLEPAGNQPQHF.

This clone showed up just once. The V gene is TRBV29-1, the J gene TRBJ2-3; TRBD2 matches at 10 bases. The CDR3 spans 15 residues. Looked up from germline, CDR1 is SQVTM and CDR2 is ANQGSEA. Germline trimming cut 6 bases from V and 1 base from J; bases unmatched to any gene: 7. CDR3 protein: CSVSASGGRTDTQYF. CDR3 nucleotide sequence: TGCAGCGTCTCCGCTAGCGGGGGACGCACAGATACGCAGTATTTT.

V usage is TRBV9 and J usage is TRBJ1-3, with unresolved D. With 0 bases removed from V and 0 bases from J, the gap between germline ends came to 13 bases. This CDR3 contains 17 residues. Germline lookup yields CDR1 SGDLS and CDR2 YYNGEE. The DNA of the CDR3 is TGTGCCAGCAGCGTAGAGGAGCTTGAGGACTCTGGAAACACCATATATTTT. Translation: CASSVEELEDSGNTIYF. The full variable domain, rest sourced from reference TRBV9 and TRBJ1-3, is DSGVTQTPKHLITATGQRVTLRCSPRSGDLSVYWYQQSLDQGLQFLIQYYNGEERAKGNILERFSAQQFPDLHSELNLSSLELGDSALYFCASSVEELEDSGNTIYFGEGSWLTVV.

The rearrangement links TRBV5-1 to TRBJ2-1; perhaps TRBD1 as D (7 bases). Per germline, CDR1 SGHRS and CDR2 YFSETQ. The germline V and J ends were trimmed by 4 bases and 7 bases, with 12 bases remaining between them. The CDR3 sequence is 13 residues long. CDR3 sequence reads: CASSRGTANEQFF. The CDR3 nucleotides read TGCGCCAGCAGCCGCGGGACAGCGAATGAGCAGTTCTTC. The full variable domain, rest sourced from reference TRBV5-1 and TRBJ2-1, is KAGVTQTPRYLIKTRGQQVTLSCSPISGHRSVSWYQQTPGQGLQFLFEYFSETQRNKGNFPGRFSGRQFSNSRSEMNVSTLELGDSALYLCASSRGTANEQFFGPGTRLTVL.

This clone appeared a few times. The J gene is TRBJ1-5, the V gene TRBV11-3, with a weak D call TRBD1 (5 bases). Germline values: CDR1 SGHNT, CDR2 YENEEA. The CDR3 is made up of 13 amino acids. V was clipped by 11 bases and J by 2 bases, with 13 bases between them. CDR3 bases: TGTGCCTTAGGGAGGGGTGGCAATCAGCCCCAGCATTTT. Amino acids: CALGRGGNQPQHF.

As to this clone: The identical CDR3 is also encoded by other nucleotide sequences in the sample. DNA for the CDR3: TGCGCCAGCAGCTTGGACGGGGGCGCAGATACGCAGTATTTT. This codes for CASSLDGGADTQYF. The chain couples TRBV5-1 to TRBJ2-3; D tentatively reads TRBD1 or TRBD2 (6 bases each). The CDR3 has 14 residues. Germline lookup yields CDR1 SGHRS and CDR2 YFSETQ. V lost 0 bases and J 4 bases, leaving 9 bases between the germline ends.

The chain recombines TRBV28 with TRBJ2-1; D could derive from TRBD1 or TRBD2 (5 bases each). The CDR3 spans 15 residues. Trimming cost V 6 bases and J 6 bases, with 18 bases left between them. The V gene's germline CDR1 is MDHEN and CDR2 SYDVKM. For the CDR3, the DNA is TGTGCCAGCAGCCCCCGCCAGGGAGTCGGCAATGAGCAGTTCTTC. This translates into CASSPRQGVGNEQFF.

Here the CDR3 DNA reads TGTGCGTGGGGTTCAACCGGGACTCTGGGAGAGACCCAGTACTTC. Encoded protein: CAWGSTGTLGETQYF. V usage is TRBV30 and J usage is TRBJ2-5; TRBD2 is a possible D gene (6 bases). Germline V gene lookup returns CDR1 GTSNPN and CDR2 SVGIG (reference sequence). This CDR3 has 15 residues.

CDR3 amino acids: CASRGGTSGRDNEQFF. CDR3 nucleotide sequence: TGTGCCAGCAGGGGGGGGACTAGCGGGAGGGATAATGAGCAGTTCTTC. This rearrangement joins TRBV5-4 to TRBJ2-1, with 16 bases that match TRBD2. The V gene end was trimmed by 5 bases and the J gene end by 7 bases; junction bases not matched to a gene: 6. This CDR3 comprises 16 residues. Germline CDR1 reads SGHNT; CDR2 reads YYREEE (reference sequence).

The chain carries TRBV6-1 and TRBJ2-3, with D possibly TRBD2 on 7 matching bases. This CDR3 region has 15 residues. Trimming took off 10 bases at V and 4 bases at J, with 21 bases between the two ends. The germline gives CDR1 MNHNS, CDR2 SASEGT. The CDR3 DNA sequence: TGTGCCACAGGATCTGCGGGAGCAGGGGCAGATACGCAGTATTTT. Its protein product is CATGSAGAGADTQYF.

The gene calls are TRBV27 and TRBJ1-1, with D possibly TRBD1 on 5 matching bases. With 1 base removed from V and 0 bases from J, the gap between germline ends came to 18 bases. From germline, CDR1 is MNHEY and CDR2 SMNVEV (reference sequence). CDR3 length: 18 residues. CDR3: CASSLFAHSGPLNTEAFF. The CDR3 DNA reads as TGTGCCAGCAGTTTATTCGCCCATTCGGGGCCTCTGAACACTGAAGCTTTCTTT.

This clone has just one count. V gene TRBV4-1 combines with J gene TRBJ1-5, with D unresolved. CDR1 and CDR2 (germline): MGHRA, YSYEKL. V was shortened by 4 bases and J by 3 bases, with 13 bases between the two germline ends. This CDR3 comprises 15 residues. Written as DNA, the CDR3 is TGCGCCAGCAGCCCCGATGGGAGCCTCAATCAGCCCCAGCATTTT. Amino acids: CASSPDGSLNQPQHF.

The chain recombines TRBV28 with TRBJ1-2, with 7 positions matching TRBD1. CDR1 is MDHEN and CDR2 is SYDVKM in the germline V gene. This CDR3 is built from 15 residues. Trimming cost V 5 bases and J 4 bases; bases outside gene matches: 10. The CDR3, as DNA: TGTGCCAGCAGTACTACCGACAGGGCGCCCTATGGCTACACCTTC. Translated: CASSTTDRAPYGYTF.

The V gene is TRBV15, the J gene TRBJ1-2; the D is unclear. The CDR3 is made up of 14 amino acids. Trimming cost V 0 bases and J 0 bases, with 5 bases left between them. CDR1 is LNHNV and CDR2 is YYDKDF in the germline V gene (reference sequence). The CDR3 bases are TGTGCCACCAGCAGAGAGAACCCTAACTATGGCTACACCTTC. Its protein product is CATSRENPNYGYTF.

The V gene is TRBV18, the J gene TRBJ2-3; D remains ambiguous. V was cut by 4 bases and J by 2 bases, with 7 bases left in between. CDR1 is KGHSH and CDR2 is LQKENI in the germline V gene. The CDR3 is 13 amino acids. CDR3 sequence: CASSLALTDTQYF. The DNA of the CDR3 is TGTGCCAGCTCACTAGCTCTCACAGATACGCAGTATTTT.

This clone was seen a single time. Other DNA sequences in the sample encode the same CDR3. The chain is built from TRBV20-1 and TRBJ2-1; D unresolved. Germline CDR1 and CDR2: DFQATT and SNEGSKA (reference sequence). Trimming took off 3 bases at V and 8 bases at J, with 5 bases between the two ends. CDR3 length equals 10 residues. CDR3 sequence reads: CSASGDEQFF. The CDR3 nucleotides are TGCAGTGCTAGTGGGGATGAGCAGTTCTTC.

The V gene is TRBV29-1, the J gene TRBJ2-1, with 7 positions matching TRBD1. CDR1 is SQVTM and CDR2 is ANQGSEA in the germline V gene. Losses at the gene ends were 8 bases for V and 4 bases for J; bases not matched to a gene: 8. This CDR3 is built from 13 residues. The CDR3 bases are TGCAGCCCGCTCGACAGGGATTACAATGAGCAGTTCTTC. It specifies CSPLDRDYNEQFF.

About this clone: Other DNA variants within this sample encode the same CDR3. This rearrangement joins TRBV2 to TRBJ2-3; either TRBD1 or TRBD2 may fit D (6 bases each). Trimming pared 11 bases from V and 3 bases from J, leaving 12 bases between. Germline values: CDR1 SNHLY, CDR2 FYNNEI. This CDR3 comprises 12 residues. CDR3 region: CASRGETDTQYF. CDR3 DNA sequence: TGTGCCTCGAGGGGGGAGACAGATACGCAGTATTTT.

V gene TRBV4-2 combines with J gene TRBJ1-2, with 10 bases that match TRBD1. Germline values: CDR1 LGHNA, CDR2 YNFKEQ. This CDR3 is built from 14 residues. J lost 3 bases, V lost 8 bases, and 6 bases had no gene match. CDR3 coding DNA: TGTGCCAGCGGGGGACAGGGGATCGACTATGGCTACACCTTC. It yields the protein CASGGQGIDYGYTF.

This clone has a single count. J is TRBJ2-7 and V is TRBV7-2; TRBD1 matches at 9 bases. V was pared by 4 bases and J by 6 bases, with 10 bases of the junction left unmatched. Germline V lookup: CDR1 SGHTA, CDR2 FQGNSA. CDR3 size: 15 residues. The CDR3: CASSSGQGRFSEQYF. The CDR3 bases are TGTGCCAGCAGCTCTGGACAGGGGAGATTCAGCGAGCAGTACTTC.

The chain joins TRBV28 to TRBJ1-1; D is uncertain. The CDR3 covers 12 residues. The V end lost 3 bases, the J end lost 5 bases, and 7 bases lay between the germline ends. Germline V gene lookup returns CDR1 MDHEN and CDR2 SYDVKM. The CDR3 loop reads CASSFFSTEAFF. CDR3 nucleotides: TGTGCCAGCAGTTTTTTCTCGACTGAAGCTTTCTTT.